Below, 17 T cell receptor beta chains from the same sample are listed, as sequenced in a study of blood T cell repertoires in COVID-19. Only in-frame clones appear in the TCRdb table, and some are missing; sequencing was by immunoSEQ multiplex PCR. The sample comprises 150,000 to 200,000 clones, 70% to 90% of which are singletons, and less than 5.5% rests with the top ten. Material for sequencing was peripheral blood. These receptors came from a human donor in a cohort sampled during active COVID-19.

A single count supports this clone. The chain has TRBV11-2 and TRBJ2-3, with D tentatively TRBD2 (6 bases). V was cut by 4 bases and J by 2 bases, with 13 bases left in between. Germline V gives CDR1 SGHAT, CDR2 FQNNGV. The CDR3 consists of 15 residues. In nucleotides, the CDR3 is TGTGCCAGCAGCTCCCACTTAGCGGCCACAGATACGCAGTATTTT. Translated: CASSSHLAATDTQYF.

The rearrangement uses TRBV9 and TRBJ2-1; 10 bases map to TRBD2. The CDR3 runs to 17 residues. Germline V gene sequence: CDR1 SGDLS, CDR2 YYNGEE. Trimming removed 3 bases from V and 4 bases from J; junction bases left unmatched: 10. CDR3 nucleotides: TGTGCCAGCAGCGAATCAGCGGGGGGGGTCAAGTACAATGAGCAGTTCTTC. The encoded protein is CASSESAGGVKYNEQFF.

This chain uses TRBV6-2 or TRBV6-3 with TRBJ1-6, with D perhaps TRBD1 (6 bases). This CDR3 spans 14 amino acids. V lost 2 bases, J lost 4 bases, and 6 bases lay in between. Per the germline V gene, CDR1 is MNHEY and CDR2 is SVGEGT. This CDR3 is CASSYGQYNSPLHF. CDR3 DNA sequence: TGTGCCAGCAGTTACGGACAGTATAATTCACCCCTCCACTTT.

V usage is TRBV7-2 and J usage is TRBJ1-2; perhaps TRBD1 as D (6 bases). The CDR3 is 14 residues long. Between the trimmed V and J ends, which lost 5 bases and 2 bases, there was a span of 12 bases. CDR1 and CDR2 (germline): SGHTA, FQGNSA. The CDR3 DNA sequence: TGTGCCAGCAGCCGGGGGGCCACCAACTATGGCTACACCTTC. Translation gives CASSRGATNYGYTF.

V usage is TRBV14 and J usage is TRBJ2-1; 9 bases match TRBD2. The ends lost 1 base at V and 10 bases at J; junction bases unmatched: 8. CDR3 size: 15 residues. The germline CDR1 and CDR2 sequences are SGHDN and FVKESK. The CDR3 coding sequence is TGTGCCAGCAGCCAAGTGGGCGGGGGGGCCCGGGAGCAGTTCTTC. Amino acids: CASSQVGGGAREQFF.

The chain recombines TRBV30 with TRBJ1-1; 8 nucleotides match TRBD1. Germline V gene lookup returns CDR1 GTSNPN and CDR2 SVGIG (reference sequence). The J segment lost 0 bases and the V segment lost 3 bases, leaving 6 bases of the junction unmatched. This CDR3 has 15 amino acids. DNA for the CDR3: TGTGCCTGGAGCCGCCTGGGACAGGTGAACACTGAAGCTTTCTTT. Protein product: CAWSRLGQVNTEAFF.

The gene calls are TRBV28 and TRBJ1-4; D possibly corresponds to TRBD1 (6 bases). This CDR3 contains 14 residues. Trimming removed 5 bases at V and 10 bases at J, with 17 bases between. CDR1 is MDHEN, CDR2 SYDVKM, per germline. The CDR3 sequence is CASSPTGLGIKLFF. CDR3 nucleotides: TGTGCCAGCAGTCCTACAGGGTTGGGCATAAAACTGTTTTTT.

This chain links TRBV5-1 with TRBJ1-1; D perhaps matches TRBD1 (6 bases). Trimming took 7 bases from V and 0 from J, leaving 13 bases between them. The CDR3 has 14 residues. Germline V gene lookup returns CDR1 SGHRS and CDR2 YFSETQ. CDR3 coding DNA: TGCGCCAGCCGTGGACAGACCGTGAACACTGAAGCTTTCTTT. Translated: CASRGQTVNTEAFF.

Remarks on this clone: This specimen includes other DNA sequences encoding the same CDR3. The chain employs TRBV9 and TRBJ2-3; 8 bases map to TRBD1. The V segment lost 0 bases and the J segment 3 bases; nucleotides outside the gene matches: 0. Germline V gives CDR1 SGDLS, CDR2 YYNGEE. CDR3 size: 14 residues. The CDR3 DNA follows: TGTGCCAGCAGCGTAGGACAGGGGACAGATACGCAGTATTTT. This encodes CASSVGQGTDTQYF.

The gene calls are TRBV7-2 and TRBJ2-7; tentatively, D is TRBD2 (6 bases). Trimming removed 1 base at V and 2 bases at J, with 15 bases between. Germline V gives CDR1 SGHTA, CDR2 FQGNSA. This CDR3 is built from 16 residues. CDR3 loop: CASSLGGGRNPYEQYF. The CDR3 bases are TGTGCCAGCAGCTTAGGTGGGGGGAGAAACCCCTACGAGCAGTACTTC.

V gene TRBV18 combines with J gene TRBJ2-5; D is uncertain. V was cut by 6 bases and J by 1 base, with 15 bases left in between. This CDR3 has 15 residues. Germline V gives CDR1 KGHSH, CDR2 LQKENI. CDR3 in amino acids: CASSEQISSQETQYF. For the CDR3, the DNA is TGTGCCAGCTCGGAACAGATTTCTTCCCAAGAGACCCAGTACTTC.

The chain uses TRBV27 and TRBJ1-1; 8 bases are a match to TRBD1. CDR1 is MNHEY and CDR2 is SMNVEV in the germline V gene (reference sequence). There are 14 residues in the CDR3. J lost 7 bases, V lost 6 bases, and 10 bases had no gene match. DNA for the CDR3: TGTGCCAGCAGGGCAGGGGGCGCTTTAGTTGAAGCTTTCTTT. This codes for CASRAGGALVEAFF.

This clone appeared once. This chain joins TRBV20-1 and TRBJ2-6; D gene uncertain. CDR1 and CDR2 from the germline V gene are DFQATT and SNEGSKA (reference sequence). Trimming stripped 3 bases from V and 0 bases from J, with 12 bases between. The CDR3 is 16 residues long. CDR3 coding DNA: TGCAGTGCTAGTGGGCGGCCCCTCTCTGGGGCCAACGTCCTGACTTTC. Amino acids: CSASGRPLSGANVLTF.

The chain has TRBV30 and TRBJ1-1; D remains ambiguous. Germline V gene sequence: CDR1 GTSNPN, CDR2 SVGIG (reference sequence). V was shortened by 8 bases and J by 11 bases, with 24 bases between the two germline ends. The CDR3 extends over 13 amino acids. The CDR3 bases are TGTGCCACCCGGGAGGAAGTTTATTTCCGCGCTTTCTTT. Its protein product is CATREEVYFRAFF.

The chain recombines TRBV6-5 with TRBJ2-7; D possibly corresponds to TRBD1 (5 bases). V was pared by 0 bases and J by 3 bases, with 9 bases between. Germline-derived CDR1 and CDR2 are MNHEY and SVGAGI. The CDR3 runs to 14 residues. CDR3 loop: CASSYSLDSYEQYF. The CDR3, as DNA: TGTGCCAGCAGTTACTCCCTTGACAGCTACGAGCAGTACTTC.

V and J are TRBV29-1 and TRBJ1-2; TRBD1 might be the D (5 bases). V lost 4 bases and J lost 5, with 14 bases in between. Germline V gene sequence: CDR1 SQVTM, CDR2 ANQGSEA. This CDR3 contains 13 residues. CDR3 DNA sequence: TGCAGCGTTGTCGGCGGGGCTCAGTATGGCTACACCTTC. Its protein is CSVVGGAQYGYTF.

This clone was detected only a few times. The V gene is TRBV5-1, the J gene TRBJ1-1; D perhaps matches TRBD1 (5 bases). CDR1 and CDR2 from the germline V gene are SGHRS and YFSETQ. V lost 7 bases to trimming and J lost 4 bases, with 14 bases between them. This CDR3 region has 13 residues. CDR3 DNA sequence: TGCGCCAGCTATGCGGAAAGGGGCACTGAAGCTTTCTTT. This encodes CASYAERGTEAFF.